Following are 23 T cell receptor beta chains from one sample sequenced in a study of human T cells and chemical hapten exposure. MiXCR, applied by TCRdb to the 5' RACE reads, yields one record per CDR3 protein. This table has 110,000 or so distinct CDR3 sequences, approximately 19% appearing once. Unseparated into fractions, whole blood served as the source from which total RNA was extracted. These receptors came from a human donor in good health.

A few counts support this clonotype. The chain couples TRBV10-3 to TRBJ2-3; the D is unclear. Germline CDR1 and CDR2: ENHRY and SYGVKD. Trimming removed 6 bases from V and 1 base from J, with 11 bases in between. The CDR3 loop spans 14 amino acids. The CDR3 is CAIRATSGTDTQYF. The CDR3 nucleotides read TGTGCCATCAGAGCGACATCGGGCACAGATACGCAGTATTTT.

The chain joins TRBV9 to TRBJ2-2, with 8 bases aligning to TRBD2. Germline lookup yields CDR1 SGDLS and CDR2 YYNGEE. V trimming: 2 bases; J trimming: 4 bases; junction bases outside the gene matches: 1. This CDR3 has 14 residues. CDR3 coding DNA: TGTGCCAGCAGCGTTGGGACTAGCACCGGGGAGCTGTTTTTT. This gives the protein CASSVGTSTGELFF.

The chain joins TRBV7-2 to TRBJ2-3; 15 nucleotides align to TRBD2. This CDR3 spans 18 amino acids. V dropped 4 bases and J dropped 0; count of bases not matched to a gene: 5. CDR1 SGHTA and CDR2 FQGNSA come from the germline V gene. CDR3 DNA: TGTGCCAGCAGCTCTCCGGGACTAGCGGGAGGCAGCACAGATACGCAGTATTTT. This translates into CASSSPGLAGGSTDTQYF.

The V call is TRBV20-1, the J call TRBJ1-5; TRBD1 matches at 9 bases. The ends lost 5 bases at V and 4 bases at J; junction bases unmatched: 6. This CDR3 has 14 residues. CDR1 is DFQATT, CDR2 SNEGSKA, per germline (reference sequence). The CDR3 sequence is CSAPQGQGNQPQHF. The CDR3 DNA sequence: TGCAGTGCTCCTCAGGGACAGGGAAATCAGCCCCAGCATTTT.

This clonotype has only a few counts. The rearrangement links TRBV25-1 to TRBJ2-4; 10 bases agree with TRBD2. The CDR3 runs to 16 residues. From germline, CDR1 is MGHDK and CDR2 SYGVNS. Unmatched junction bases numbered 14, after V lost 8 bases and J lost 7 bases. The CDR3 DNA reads TGTGCCAGCTCGAGTGACCTAGCGGGGGCCCGGAACATTCAGTACTTC. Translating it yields CASSSDLAGARNIQYF.

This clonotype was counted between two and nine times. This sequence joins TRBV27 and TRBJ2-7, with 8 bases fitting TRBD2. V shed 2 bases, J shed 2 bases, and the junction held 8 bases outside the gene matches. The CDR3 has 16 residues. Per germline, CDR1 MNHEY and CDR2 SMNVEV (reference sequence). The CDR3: CASSLLSSGQPYEQYF. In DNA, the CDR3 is TGTGCCAGCAGTTTACTTTCTAGCGGGCAACCCTACGAGCAGTACTTC.

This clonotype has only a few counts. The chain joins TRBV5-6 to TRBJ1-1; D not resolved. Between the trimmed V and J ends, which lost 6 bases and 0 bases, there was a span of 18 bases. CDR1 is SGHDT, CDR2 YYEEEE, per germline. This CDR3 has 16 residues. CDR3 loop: CASIQFGGGLNTEAFF. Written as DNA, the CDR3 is TGTGCCAGCATCCAATTTGGCGGCGGACTGAACACTGAAGCTTTCTTT.

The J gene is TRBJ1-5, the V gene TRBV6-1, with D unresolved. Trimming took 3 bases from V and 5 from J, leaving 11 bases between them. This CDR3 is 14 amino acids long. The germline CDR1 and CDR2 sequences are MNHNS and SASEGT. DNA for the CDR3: TGTGCCAGCAGTGACGTCCGCTGGGATCAGCCCCAGCATTTT. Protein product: CASSDVRWDQPQHF.

CDR3 sequence (DNA): TGTGCCAGCAACGGGCAGTCGGGTACTGAAGCTTTCTTT. Translated: CASNGQSGTEAFF. The genes are TRBV7-9 and TRBJ1-1; no definite D call. This CDR3 contains 13 residues. Germline V lookup: CDR1 SEHNR, CDR2 FQNEAQ (reference sequence). Trimming removed 7 bases at V and 5 bases at J, with 14 bases between.

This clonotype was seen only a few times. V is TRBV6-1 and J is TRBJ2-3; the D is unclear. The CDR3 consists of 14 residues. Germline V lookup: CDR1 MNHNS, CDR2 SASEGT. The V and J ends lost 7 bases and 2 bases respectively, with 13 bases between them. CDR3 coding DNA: TGTGCCAGCACGGTCCTTAGTTCCACAGATACGCAGTATTTT. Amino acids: CASTVLSSTDTQYF.

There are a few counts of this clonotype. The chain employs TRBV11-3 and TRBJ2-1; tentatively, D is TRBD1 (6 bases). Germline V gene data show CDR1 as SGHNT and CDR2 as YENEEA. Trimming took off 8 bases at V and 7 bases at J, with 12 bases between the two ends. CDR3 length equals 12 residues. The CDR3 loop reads CASGRTVNEQFF. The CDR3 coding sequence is TGTGCCAGCGGGCGGACAGTAAATGAGCAGTTCTTC.

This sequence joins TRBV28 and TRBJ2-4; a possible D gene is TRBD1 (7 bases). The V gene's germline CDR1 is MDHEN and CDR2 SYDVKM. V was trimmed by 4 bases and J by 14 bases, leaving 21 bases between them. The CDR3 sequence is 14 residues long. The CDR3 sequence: CASSWLWRGRPEYF. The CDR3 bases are TGTGCCAGCAGTTGGTTGTGGAGGGGGCGGCCGGAGTACTTC.

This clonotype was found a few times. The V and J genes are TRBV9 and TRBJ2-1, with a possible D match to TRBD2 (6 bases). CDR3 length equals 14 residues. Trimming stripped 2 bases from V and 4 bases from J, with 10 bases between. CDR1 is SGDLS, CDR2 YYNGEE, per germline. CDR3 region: CASSVGGSYNEQFF. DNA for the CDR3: TGTGCCAGCAGCGTGGGGGGATCGTACAATGAGCAGTTCTTC.

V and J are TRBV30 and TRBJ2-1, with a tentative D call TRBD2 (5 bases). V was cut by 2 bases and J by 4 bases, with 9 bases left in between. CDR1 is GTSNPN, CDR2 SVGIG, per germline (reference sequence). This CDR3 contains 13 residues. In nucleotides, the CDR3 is TGTGCCTGGAGTTATAGCGCTTACAATGAGCAGTTCTTC. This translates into CAWSYSAYNEQFF.

CDR3 protein: CASSYTTGHVTEAFF. CDR3 DNA sequence: TGTGCCAGCAGTTACACCACCGGACATGTCACTGAAGCTTTCTTT. The rearrangement joins TRBV6-5 to TRBJ1-1; possible D gene TRBD1, 5 bases. CDR3 length equals 15 residues. Trimming shortened V by 2 bases and J by 4 bases, and 14 bases separated the two germline ends. CDR1 MNHEY and CDR2 SVGAGI come from the germline V gene.

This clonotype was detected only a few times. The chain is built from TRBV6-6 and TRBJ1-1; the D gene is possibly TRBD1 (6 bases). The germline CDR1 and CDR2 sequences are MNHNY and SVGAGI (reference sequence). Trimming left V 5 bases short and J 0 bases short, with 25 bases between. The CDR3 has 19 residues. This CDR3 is CASSGRVERGAGMNTEAFF. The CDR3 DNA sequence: TGTGCCAGCAGTGGACGCGTTGAGAGGGGGGCAGGGATGAACACTGAAGCTTTCTTT.

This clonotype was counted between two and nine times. CDR3 region: CIRPGVAGGPHEQYF. CDR3 coding DNA: TGCATCCGACCGGGAGTAGCGGGAGGGCCCCACGAGCAGTACTTC. This chain joins TRBV29-1 and TRBJ2-7, with 11 bases lining up with TRBD2. The CDR3 length is 15 residues. CDR1 is SQVTM and CDR2 is ANQGSEA in the germline V gene.

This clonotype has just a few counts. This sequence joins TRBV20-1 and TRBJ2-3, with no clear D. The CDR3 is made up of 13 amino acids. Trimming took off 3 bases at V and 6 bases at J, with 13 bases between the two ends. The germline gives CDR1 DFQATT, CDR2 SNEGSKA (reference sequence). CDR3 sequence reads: CSASKDALDTQYF. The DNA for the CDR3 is TGCAGTGCTAGTAAGGACGCACTGGATACGCAGTATTTT.

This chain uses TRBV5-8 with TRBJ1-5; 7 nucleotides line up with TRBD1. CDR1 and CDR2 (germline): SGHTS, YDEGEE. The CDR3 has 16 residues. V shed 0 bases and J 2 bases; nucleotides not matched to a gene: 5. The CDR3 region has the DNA TGTGCCAGCAGCTTGGCGAGGGGGCTCGGCAATCAGCCCCAGCATTTT. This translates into CASSLARGLGNQPQHF.

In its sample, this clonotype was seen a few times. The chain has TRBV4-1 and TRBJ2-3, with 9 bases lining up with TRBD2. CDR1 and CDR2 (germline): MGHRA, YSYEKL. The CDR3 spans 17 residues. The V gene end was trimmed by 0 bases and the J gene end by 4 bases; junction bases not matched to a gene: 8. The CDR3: CASSQDLGGRASDTQYF. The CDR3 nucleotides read TGCGCCAGCAGCCAAGATCTGGGCGGGAGGGCGTCAGATACGCAGTATTTT.

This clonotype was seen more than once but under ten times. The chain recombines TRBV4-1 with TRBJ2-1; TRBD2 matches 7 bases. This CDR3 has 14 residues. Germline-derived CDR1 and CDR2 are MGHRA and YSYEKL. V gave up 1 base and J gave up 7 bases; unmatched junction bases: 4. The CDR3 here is CASSQVAGANEQFF. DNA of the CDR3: TGCGCCAGCAGCCAAGTGGCGGGAGCGAATGAGCAGTTCTTC.

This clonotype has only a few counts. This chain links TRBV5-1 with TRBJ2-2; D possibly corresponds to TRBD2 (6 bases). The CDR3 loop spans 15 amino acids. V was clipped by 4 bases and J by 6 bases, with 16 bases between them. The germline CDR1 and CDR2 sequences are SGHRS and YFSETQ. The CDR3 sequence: CASSDSQGGAGELFF. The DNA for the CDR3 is TGCGCCAGCAGCGACTCGCAGGGAGGCGCCGGGGAGCTGTTTTTT.

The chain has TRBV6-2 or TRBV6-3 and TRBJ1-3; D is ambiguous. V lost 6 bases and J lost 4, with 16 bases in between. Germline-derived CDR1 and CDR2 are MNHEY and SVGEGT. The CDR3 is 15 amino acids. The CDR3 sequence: CASSTVVGRGNTIYF. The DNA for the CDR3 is TGTGCCAGCAGCACCGTGGTGGGGAGAGGAAACACCATATATTTT.